One TCR beta chain is described in this entry. Its antigen is not known. This sample stems from a study of T cell responses to AZD1222 COVID-19 vaccine. Study conclusions and caveats: Spike-specific TCR depth and breadth grew after two AZD1222 doses. Only five to seven individuals given AZD1222 were seropositive at baseline. Every sample of the repertoires postdated the peak T cell response. Clonal diversity was possibly underestimated, and white British individuals and females predominated among donors.

The data were produced by immunoSEQ multiplex PCR, yet TCRdb's version contains in-frame clones alone and is incomplete. The data show about 93,000 clones, 65% to 90% seen once. CDR3 length equals 14 residues. Germline values: CDR1 LNHDA, CDR2 SQIVND (reference sequence). V lost 7 bases to trimming and J lost 3 bases; unmatched junction nucleotides: 8. The material sequenced was peripheral blood, taken on day 0 of AZD1222 vaccination. This receptor was identified in an adult in good health. The chain has TRBV19 and TRBJ1-2; 7 bases fit TRBD1. CDR3 sequence reads: CASTNPGGDYGYTF. The CDR3 coding sequence is TGTGCCAGTACCAACCCAGGGGGGGACTATGGCTACACCTTC.